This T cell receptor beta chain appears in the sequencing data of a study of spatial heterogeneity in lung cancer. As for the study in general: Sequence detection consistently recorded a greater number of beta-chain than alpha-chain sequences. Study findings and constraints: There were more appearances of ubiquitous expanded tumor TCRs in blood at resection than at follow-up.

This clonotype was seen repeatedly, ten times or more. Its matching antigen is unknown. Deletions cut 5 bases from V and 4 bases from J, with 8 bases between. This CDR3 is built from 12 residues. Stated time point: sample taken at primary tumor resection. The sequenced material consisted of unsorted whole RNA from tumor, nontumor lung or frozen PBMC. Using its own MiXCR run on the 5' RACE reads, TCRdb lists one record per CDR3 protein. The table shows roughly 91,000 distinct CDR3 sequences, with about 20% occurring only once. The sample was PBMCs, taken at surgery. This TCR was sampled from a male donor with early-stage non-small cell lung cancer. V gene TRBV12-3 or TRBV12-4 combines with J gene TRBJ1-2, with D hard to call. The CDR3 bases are TGTGCCAGCAGTCTTCGAGCCTATGGCTACACCTTC. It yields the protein CASSLRAYGYTF.